The 14 T cell receptor beta chains below all came from one sample that was sequenced in a study of OX40 agonist ivuxolimab in advanced cancers. Library preparation used the immunoSEQ multiplex PCR assay. The table comes from immuneACCESS by way of TCRdb, which keeps in-frame sequences with V and J called. Part of the clones is missing from these tables; in studies checked, under half for an unresolved V gene and the rest for unknown reasons. The sample data list 65,000 to 75,000 clones, and 89% of these were observed just once. Jointly, the top ten make up about 4% of the sample. The specimen was CD4+ or CD8+ T cells sorted from blood, collected in a trial of the OX40 agonist ivuxolimab. All receptors derive from an adult with an advanced solid tumor such as melanoma, head and neck, liver or kidney cancer.

The chain links TRBV5-1 to TRBJ2-5; TRBD1 matches 8 bases. This CDR3 is 15 amino acids long. Germline CDR1 reads SGHRS; CDR2 reads YFSETQ. Trimming took 4 bases from V and 1 from J; bases not matched to a gene: 6. The CDR3 is CASSQGTGFQETQYF. The CDR3 DNA reads TGCGCCAGCAGCCAGGGGACAGGTTTCCAAGAGACCCAGTACTTC.

The gene calls are TRBV2 and TRBJ2-3; tentatively, D is TRBD1 (5 bases). Per the germline V gene, CDR1 is SNHLY and CDR2 is FYNNEI. CDR3 length: 12 residues. V shed 8 bases and J shed 2 bases, with 8 bases lying between them. The CDR3: CASQGDTDTQYF. CDR3 DNA: TGTGCCAGCCAAGGGGACACAGATACGCAGTATTTT. Using reference TRBV2 and TRBJ2-3 for the parts outside the CDR3, the full variable domain is EPEVTQTPSHQVTQMGQEVILRCVPISNHLYFYWYRQILGQKVEFLVSFYNNEISEKSEIFDDQFSVERPDGSNFTLKIRSTKLEDSAMYFCASQGDTDTQYFGPGTRLTVL.

The chain combines TRBV5-4 with TRBJ2-6; TRBD1 is a possible D gene (6 bases). V was trimmed by 2 bases and J by 0 bases, leaving 15 bases between them. This CDR3 is 18 amino acids long. In germline, CDR1 is SGHNT, CDR2 YYREEE (reference sequence). The CDR3 loop reads CASSLVSGADSGANVLTF. The DNA of the CDR3 is TGTGCCAGCAGCTTAGTTTCAGGGGCGGACTCTGGGGCCAACGTCCTGACTTTC.

This chain connects TRBV5-1 to TRBJ2-5; 11 bases fit TRBD2. The CDR3 runs 17 residues. Looked up from germline, CDR1 is SGHRS and CDR2 is YFSETQ. Trimming removed 0 bases from V and 5 bases from J; junction bases left unmatched: 9. The CDR3 nucleotides read TGCGCCAGCAGCTTGGCCTCGCTAGCGGGAGGAATGGAGACCCAGTACTTC. Translation gives CASSLASLAGGMETQYF. The full variable domain, completed using reference TRBV5-1 and TRBJ2-5, is KAGVTQTPRYLIKTRGQQVTLSCSPISGHRSVSWYQQTPGQGLQFLFEYFSETQRNKGNFPGRFSGRQFSNSRSEMNVSTLELGDSALYLCASSLASLAGGMETQYFGPGTRLLVL.

The genes are TRBV5-4 and TRBJ2-3; D is undetermined. Trimming shortened V by 0 bases and J by 5 bases, and 7 bases separated the two germline ends. The V gene's germline CDR1 is SGHNT and CDR2 YYREEE (reference sequence). This CDR3 comprises 13 residues. Written as DNA, the CDR3 is TGTGCCAGCAGCTTGGCGCCTCAAGATACGCAGTATTTT. Its protein is CASSLAPQDTQYF.

This chain connects TRBV7-8 to TRBJ2-2; unclear D gene. V was pared by 4 bases and J by 8 bases, with 8 bases between. CDR3 length equals 12 residues. CDR1 and CDR2 (germline): SGHVS, FQNEAQ. In nucleotides, the CDR3 is TGTGCCAGCAGCTCCCCATATGGGGAGCTGTTTTTT. Translating it yields CASSSPYGELFF.

The V call is TRBV11-2, the J call TRBJ2-1; D not certain. Germline V gene sequence: CDR1 SGHAT, CDR2 FQNNGV. The CDR3 covers 14 residues. Trimming left V 3 bases short and J 8 bases short, with 14 bases between. DNA of the CDR3: TGTGCCAGCAGCTTGGCGAGGTATACCGATGAGCAGTTCTTC. Translated: CASSLARYTDEQFF.

The CDR3 loop reads CASSYLARPDTQYF. CDR3 sequence (DNA): TGTGCCAGCAGTTACTTGGCCCGCCCAGATACGCAGTATTTT. This chain links TRBV6-5 with TRBJ2-3; unclear D gene. CDR1 and CDR2 from the germline V gene are MNHEY and SVGAGI. The CDR3 sequence is 14 residues long. The V and J ends lost 1 base and 4 bases respectively, with 9 bases between them.

V and J are TRBV7-8 and TRBJ2-2, with D possibly being TRBD1 or TRBD2 (5 bases each). The CDR3 is 13 residues long. Germline assignment: CDR1 SGHVS and CDR2 FQNEAQ. Trimming stripped 7 bases from V and 7 bases from J, with 13 bases between. The CDR3, as DNA: TGTGCCAGCAACAGAGGGGATGTCGGGGAGCTGTTTTTT. Translated, it gives CASNRGDVGELFF.

This chain connects TRBV2 to TRBJ2-3; D is undetermined. CDR1 is SNHLY and CDR2 is FYNNEI in the germline V gene. V dropped 3 bases and J dropped 4 bases, with 2 bases sitting between them. The CDR3 length is 11 residues. CDR3: CASSEPDTQYF. In nucleotides, the CDR3 is TGTGCCAGCAGTGAGCCAGATACGCAGTATTTT.

V and J are TRBV19 and TRBJ1-2, with D perhaps TRBD1 (6 bases). Between the trimmed V and J ends, which lost 6 bases and 5 bases, there was a span of 16 bases. CDR1 is LNHDA, CDR2 SQIVND, per germline (reference sequence). This CDR3 contains 14 residues. CDR3 region: CASSNPGTIYGYTF. In DNA form, the CDR3 reads TGTGCCAGTAGCAACCCCGGGACAATTTATGGCTACACCTTC.

This chain uses TRBV16 with TRBJ2-7; 7 positions agree with TRBD1. The CDR3 loop spans 13 amino acids. J was trimmed by 4 bases and V by 7 bases; bases with no gene match: 7. Germline CDR1 KGHSY, CDR2 FQNENV. DNA for the CDR3: TGTGCCAGCACCACAGGGGATAGATACGAGCAGTACTTC. Its translation is CASTTGDRYEQYF.

This clone was detected once. The chain has TRBV19 and TRBJ1-1, with 10 positions matching TRBD1. CDR1 LNHDA and CDR2 SQIVND come from the germline V gene (reference sequence). This CDR3 has 13 residues. V trimming: 5 bases; J trimming: 5 bases; junction bases outside the gene matches: 2. CDR3 sequence reads: CASSGQGGTEAFF. CDR3 in DNA: TGTGCCAGTAGTGGACAGGGGGGGACTGAAGCTTTCTTT. Looking up the rest from reference TRBV19 and TRBJ1-1 gives the full variable domain: DGGITQSPKYLFRKEGQNVTLSCEQNLNHDAMYWYRQDPGQGLRLIYYSQIVNDFQKGDIAEGYSVSREKKESFPLTVTSAQKNPTAFYLCASSGQGGTEAFFGQGTRLTVV.

Notes on this clone: One end of the junction is discordant with germline, which a read error may explain. The chain is built from TRBV7-7 and TRBJ1-4; TRBD1 matches 8 bases. Per germline, CDR1 SSHAT and CDR2 FNYEAQ (reference sequence). This CDR3 has 13 residues. The CDR3 region is CASSTRQGSELFF. The CDR3 nucleotides read TGTGCTAGCAGCACCCGACAGGGGAGCGAACTGTTTTTT.